One TCR beta chain is described in this entry. Its antigen is not known. Profiling relied on immunoSEQ multiplex PCR, and the TCRdb table lists in-frame clones only, not all of them. The repertoire holds more than 25,000 clones, with 60% to 80% as singletons. Time point noted: recipient sample about 28 days before transplant, after cytoreduction. Samples: about 28 days before transplant, then days 30, 100 and 180 after. The sample originates from a study of T cell clonotyping in hematopoietic cell transplantation. Study details: Recipient samples before transplant were obtained post-cytoreduction.

CDR1 and CDR2 from the germline V gene are MDHEN and SYDVKM. The CDR3 length is 12 residues. Trimming took 6 bases from V and 7 from J, leaving 9 bases between them. Study results and limitations: After transplant, recipient diversity fell while pathologically expanded clonotypes grew through day 180.

Sequencing was performed on peripheral blood mononuclear cells, taken before stem cell transplant. This TCR derives from a man aged 50-60 years with myelodysplastic syndrome. Some clones in this sample may be carry-over from other donors' samples. The chain couples TRBV28 to TRBJ2-2, with a weak D call TRBD1 (5 bases). In DNA, the CDR3 is TGTGCCAGCAGGGGGCGGCGCGGGGAGCTGTTTTTT. Translating gives CASRGRRGELFF.